Sequencing of this T cell receptor (beta chain) was carried out in a study of PD-L1 blockade in urothelial cancer. In the study overall: Blood was analyzed 3 weeks (second dose) and 6 weeks after treatment start. Broader study findings: Below-median blood TCR clonality before treatment forecast better survival.

Clones were read by immunoSEQ multiplex PCR, and TCRdb kept only the in-frame ones, dropping some. The table records tens of thousands of clones, around 87% of them present only once. The sample holds one count of this clone. The target antigen is unknown. Time point meaning: pretreatment peripheral blood. Sampling of each patient yielded between 1 and 8 specimens, collected pretreatment and on-treatment. The ends were cut back, 3 bases at V and 2 bases at J, with 11 bases in the middle. The length of the CDR3 is 14 residues. Germline-derived CDR1 and CDR2 are PRHDT and FYEKMQ (reference sequence). The chain has TRBV13 and TRBJ2-7; tentative D call: TRBD1 (6 bases). This TCR was sampled from a man aged 60 to 75 with urothelial cancer. Specimen: PBMCs, collected around atezolizumab (anti-PD-L1) treatment. Here the CDR3 reads CASSFQGLTYEQYF. As DNA, the CDR3 is TGTGCCAGCAGCTTTCAGGGGCTTACCTACGAGCAGTACTTC.